One TCR beta chain is described in this entry. The data belong to a study of cytotoxic CD8 clonotypes in ibrutinib-treated CLL. Across the study: Mean values per sample were a few hundred thousand productive templates and tens of thousands of productive rearrangements.

The CDR3 runs to 14 residues. Germline values: CDR1 MNHNS, CDR2 SASEGT. Trimming took 4 bases from V and 6 from J; bases not matched to a gene: 4. Frozen PBMC stocks contributed roughly 2 micrograms of genomic DNA to the TCR beta libraries. Depths of 1 in 200,000 to 1 in 1 million T cells were the sequencing target. Repertoires were generated with immunoSEQ multiplex PCR, while TCRdb's copy carries only in-frame clones and drops some. This sample yields some 27,000 clones, of which approximately 62% are seen a single time; about 4.9% belongs to the top ten. The V call is TRBV6-1, the J call TRBJ1-2, with TRBD1 matching 11 bases. The sequence came from a human donor with chronic lymphocytic leukemia. Sequences were derived from PBMCs, sampled before ibrutinib treatment. The CDR3 here is CASSGDRGANGYTF. The CDR3 bases are TGTGCCAGCAGTGGGGACAGGGGGGCTAATGGCTACACCTTC.